The 20 T cell receptor beta chains below all came from one sample that was sequenced in a study of blood T cell repertoires in COVID-19. Sequenced by immunoSEQ multiplex PCR; TCRdb stores in-frame clones only, minus some. The data contain 250,000 or so clones, over 65% of them singletons. Sequenced input: peripheral blood. Every receptor here comes from a woman of 80 years or more with acute or convalescent COVID-19.

V is TRBV2 and J is TRBJ2-7, with D possibly being TRBD1 (6 bases). This CDR3 is 13 amino acids long. CDR1 and CDR2 from the germline V gene are SNHLY and FYNNEI. V was cut by 6 bases and J by 0 bases, with 9 bases left in between. CDR3 coding DNA: TGTGCCAGCAGGATGACAGGCTCCTACGAGCAGTACTTC. This codes for CASRMTGSYEQYF.

This clone was observed at least ten times. The chain links TRBV6-6 to TRBJ2-7, with D hard to call. The CDR3 extends over 13 amino acids. V lost 0 bases, J lost 3 bases, and 6 bases lay in between. Germline V CDR1 and CDR2: MNHNY, SVGAGI (reference sequence). The CDR3 region is CASSYSADYEQYF. The DNA for the CDR3 is TGTGCCAGCAGTTACTCGGCGGACTACGAGCAGTACTTC.

The chain carries TRBV7-2 and TRBJ2-5; maybe TRBD1 (5 bases). This CDR3 contains 13 residues. V lost 1 base and J 3 bases, leaving 6 bases between the germline ends. Germline lookup yields CDR1 SGHTA and CDR2 FQGNSA. The CDR3 nucleotides are TGTGCCAGCAGCTTAGGACAGAAAGAGACCCAGTACTTC. Protein: CASSLGQKETQYF.

The chain has TRBV7-2 and TRBJ2-1, with 8 bases identical to TRBD2. The CDR3 consists of 18 residues. The trim removed 5 bases at V and 0 bases at J, leaving 12 bases unmatched. Per the germline V gene, CDR1 is SGHTA and CDR2 is FQGNSA. Written as DNA, the CDR3 is TGTGCCAGCAGCATAACTAGCGGTACTATCAGCTCCTACAATGAGCAGTTCTTC. Translation gives CASSITSGTISSYNEQFF.

J is TRBJ2-1 and V is TRBV7-2; 14 bases agree with TRBD2. The CDR3 consists of 17 residues. Germline CDR1 reads SGHTA; CDR2 reads FQGNSA. The ends lost 2 bases at V and 6 bases at J; junction bases unmatched: 6. CDR3 nucleotide sequence: TGTGCCAGCAGCTTAAGTTCGGGACTAGCGGGAGTCAATGAGCAGTTCTTC. Translating it yields CASSLSSGLAGVNEQFF.

This clone showed up just once. This sequence joins TRBV6-1 and TRBJ2-7; 8 bases agree with TRBD1. Germline-derived CDR1 and CDR2 are MNHNS and SASEGT. The CDR3 spans 13 residues. The trim removed 1 base at V and 10 bases at J, leaving 6 bases unmatched. As DNA, the CDR3 is TGTGCCAGCAGTGAAGGAGGGACAGGCCCCCAGTACTTC. Translating it yields CASSEGGTGPQYF.

This clone was counted a few times. The chain recombines TRBV5-6 with TRBJ2-5; TRBD2 matches at 15 bases. Germline CDR1 and CDR2: SGHDT and YYEEEE. V was pared by 3 bases and J by 5 bases, with 11 bases of the junction left unmatched. The CDR3 has 18 amino acids. The chain's CDR3 is CASSSSAGLAGGRETQYF. As DNA, the CDR3 is TGTGCCAGCAGCTCCTCGGCCGGACTAGCGGGGGGGCGGGAGACCCAGTACTTC.

V usage is TRBV11-3 and J usage is TRBJ2-3, with 7 bases aligning to TRBD2. Germline V lookup: CDR1 SGHNT, CDR2 YENEEA. V lost 4 bases to trimming and J lost 3 bases; unmatched junction nucleotides: 7. The CDR3 totals 15 residues. DNA of the CDR3: TGTGCCAGCAGCTCCCCTTTGGGGGGGACAGATACGCAGTATTTT. Protein: CASSSPLGGTDTQYF.

This rearrangement joins TRBV27 to TRBJ2-7; 8 nucleotides match TRBD1. The CDR3 loop spans 15 amino acids. V lost 3 bases to trimming and J lost 2 bases; unmatched junction nucleotides: 6. Per the germline V gene, CDR1 is MNHEY and CDR2 is SMNVEV (reference sequence). The CDR3 DNA sequence: TGTGCCAGCAGTTTCAACAGGGGGAGGACCTACGAGCAGTACTTC. Its protein product is CASSFNRGRTYEQYF.

In DNA form, the CDR3 reads TGTGCCAGCAGCATAAACGGGGGGTACGAGCAGTACTTC. Amino acids: CASSINGGYEQYF. V and J are TRBV7-2 and TRBJ2-7; 7 bases match TRBD2. The germline V gene encodes CDR1 SGHTA and CDR2 FQGNSA. V was clipped by 5 bases and J by 4 bases; unmatched bases: 5. The CDR3 covers 13 residues.

This chain joins TRBV7-2 and TRBJ2-1; the match to TRBD2 covers 9 bases. This CDR3 has 15 residues. J gave up 1 base and V 6 bases, and 4 bases lay outside the gene matches. Germline V lookup: CDR1 SGHTA, CDR2 FQGNSA. The CDR3 sequence: CASRPTSGSYNEQFF. The CDR3 DNA is TGTGCCAGCAGGCCGACTAGCGGTTCCTACAATGAGCAGTTCTTC.

The V and J genes are TRBV29-1 and TRBJ2-1; D uncertain. Germline V CDR1 and CDR2: SQVTM, ANQGSEA. The CDR3 runs 9 residues. V was clipped by 2 bases and J by 15 bases, with 8 bases between them. The CDR3 here is CSVESMRFF. The CDR3 nucleotides read TGCAGCGTTGAAAGCATGCGGTTCTTC.

This rearrangement joins TRBV4-3 to TRBJ2-2; D unresolved. CDR1 is LGHNA, CDR2 YSLEER, per germline. The length of the CDR3 is 15 residues. V shed 1 base and J shed 3 bases, with 9 bases lying between them. The CDR3 nucleotides are TGCGCCAGCAGCCAAGGACTCACTCACACCGGGGAGCTGTTTTTT. Residues: CASSQGLTHTGELFF.

Of note for this clone: At one boundary the junction diverges from the germline segment, which might be a read error. V gene TRBV5-1 combines with J gene TRBJ2-1; tentatively, D is TRBD2 (5 bases). Germline CDR1 reads SGHRS; CDR2 reads YFSETQ. The length of the CDR3 is 17 residues. The CDR3 region has the DNA TGCGCCAGCAGCTTGGCGGTGGGGAGATTCAACTACGATGAGCAGTTCTTC. Protein sequence: CASSLAVGRFNYDEQFF.

This clone occurred a few times. The chain joins TRBV19 to TRBJ1-6; D unresolved. V was shortened by 7 bases and J by 0 bases, with 10 bases between the two germline ends. Per the germline V gene, CDR1 is LNHDA and CDR2 is SQIVND (reference sequence). The CDR3 is 15 amino acids. CDR3 DNA: TGTGCCAGTAATGGCGGGAGCTCCTATAATTCACCCCTCCACTTT. Translation gives CASNGGSSYNSPLHF.

The chain employs TRBV2 and TRBJ1-2, with TRBD1 as a possible D gene (5 bases). The CDR3 consists of 15 residues. Germline loops: CDR1 SNHLY, CDR2 FYNNEI. Trimming removed 8 bases from V and 4 bases from J, with 20 bases in between. The CDR3 protein is CASGKGAQASYGYTF. The CDR3 DNA reads as TGTGCCAGCGGGAAGGGCGCACAGGCTTCCTATGGCTACACCTTC.

The chain joins TRBV27 to TRBJ1-2; D not resolved. Between the trimmed V and J ends, which lost 0 bases and 7 bases, there was a span of 18 bases. CDR3 length equals 16 residues. Looked up from germline, CDR1 is MNHEY and CDR2 is SMNVEV (reference sequence). The CDR3 protein is CASSLSSAPGRTGYTF. The CDR3 nucleotides read TGTGCCAGCAGTTTATCGAGCGCGCCGGGGAGGACTGGCTACACCTTC.

The chain carries TRBV19 and TRBJ1-2, with 7 bases identical to TRBD1. J lost 7 bases, V lost 3 bases, and 5 bases had no gene match. Germline V gives CDR1 LNHDA, CDR2 SQIVND (reference sequence). The CDR3 loop spans 13 amino acids. In nucleotides, the CDR3 is TGTGCCAGTAGTATCTCGGACAGGTCTGGCTACACCTTC. It encodes CASSISDRSGYTF.

The V gene is TRBV4-3, the J gene TRBJ1-2, with 10 bases lining up with TRBD1. Germline V lookup: CDR1 LGHNA, CDR2 YSLEER. V shed 9 bases and J 4 bases; nucleotides not matched to a gene: 2. The CDR3 is made up of 12 amino acids. The CDR3, as DNA: TGCGCCAGAGGGACAGGGGTCTATGGCTACACCTTC. This codes for CARGTGVYGYTF.

The chain couples TRBV27 to TRBJ1-6, with TRBD1 matching over 10 bases. Germline CDR1 reads MNHEY; CDR2 reads SMNVEV (reference sequence). The CDR3 covers 18 residues. J gave up 7 bases and V 6 bases, and 15 bases lay outside the gene matches. The CDR3 coding sequence is TGTGCCAGCAGGTCGACAGGGGGCCCGGGTTCGGGGAATTCACCCCTCCACTTT. It translates to CASRSTGGPGSGNSPLHF.